This T cell receptor beta chain comes out of a study of OX40 agonist ivuxolimab in advanced cancers. Study-wide context: People in dose escalation had one of these cancers: hepatocellular carcinoma, melanoma, renal cell or head and neck cancer.

Note on this clone: What it recognizes is unknown.

Study-wide results and caveats: Averaging showed that CD8+ T cells had more expanded clones than CD4+ did.

Systemic immunosuppression or a history of autoimmune disease excluded patients. Clones were sequenced by immunoSEQ multiplex PCR, and TCRdb holds only the in-frame ones, with some missing. Here the sample spans about 33,000 clones, 65% to 85% being singletons. CDR3 length: 12 residues. Germline CDR1 is SEHNR and CDR2 is FQNEAQ (reference sequence). V was shortened by 1 base and J by 1 base, with 2 bases between the two germline ends. The chain recombines TRBV7-9 with TRBJ2-7; D is uncertain. This TCR was sampled from an adult with an advanced solid tumor such as melanoma, head and neck, liver or kidney cancer. Source: CD4+ or CD8+ T cells sorted from blood, taken in a trial of the OX40 agonist ivuxolimab. The CDR3 spells CASSLGSYEQYF. In DNA form, the CDR3 reads TGTGCCAGCAGCTTAGGATCCTACGAGCAGTACTTC. The variable domain in full, completed from reference TRBV7-9 and TRBJ2-7, reads DTGVSQNPRHKITKRGQNVTFRCDPISEHNRLYWYRQTLGQGPEFLTYFQNEAQLEKSRLLSDRFSAERPKGSFSTLEIQRTEQGDSAMYLCASSLGSYEQYFGPGTRLTVT.